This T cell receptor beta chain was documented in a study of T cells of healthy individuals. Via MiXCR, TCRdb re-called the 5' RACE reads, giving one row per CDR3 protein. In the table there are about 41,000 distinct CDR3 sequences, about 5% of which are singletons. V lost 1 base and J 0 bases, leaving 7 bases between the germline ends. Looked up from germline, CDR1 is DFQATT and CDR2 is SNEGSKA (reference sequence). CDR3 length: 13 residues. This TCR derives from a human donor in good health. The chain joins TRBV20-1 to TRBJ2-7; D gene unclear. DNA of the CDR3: TGCAGTGCTAGAGGTGACGGCTCCTACGAGCAGTACTTC. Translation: CSARGDGSYEQYF.